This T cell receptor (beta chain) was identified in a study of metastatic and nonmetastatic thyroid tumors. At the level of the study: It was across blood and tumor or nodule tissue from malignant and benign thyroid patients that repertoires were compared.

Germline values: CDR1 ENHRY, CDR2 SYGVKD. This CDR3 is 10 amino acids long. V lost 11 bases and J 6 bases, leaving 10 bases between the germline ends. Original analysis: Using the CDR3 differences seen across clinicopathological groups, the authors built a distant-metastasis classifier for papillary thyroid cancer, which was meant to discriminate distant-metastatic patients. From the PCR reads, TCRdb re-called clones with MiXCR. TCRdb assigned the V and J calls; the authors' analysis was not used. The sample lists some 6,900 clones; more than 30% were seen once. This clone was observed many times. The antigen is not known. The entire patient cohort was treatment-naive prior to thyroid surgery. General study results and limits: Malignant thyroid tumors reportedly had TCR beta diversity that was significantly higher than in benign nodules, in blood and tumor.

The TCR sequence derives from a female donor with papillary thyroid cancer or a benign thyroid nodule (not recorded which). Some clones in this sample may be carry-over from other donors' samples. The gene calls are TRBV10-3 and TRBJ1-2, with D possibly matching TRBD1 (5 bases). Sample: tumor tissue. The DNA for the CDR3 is TGTGCCGCGGGGGGGGATGGCTACACCTTC. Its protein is CAAGGDGYTF.